The T cell receptor (beta chain) under discussion was sequenced for a study of a mutant IDH1 vaccine in newly diagnosed glioma. The CDR3 extends over 13 amino acids. Germline V gives CDR1 MDHEN, CDR2 SYDVKM. Generated by immunoSEQ multiplex PCR, the TCRdb table keeps only in-frame clones and is missing some. Of tens of thousands of clones in the sample, 85% to 90% were seen once. The sample's time point: week 35, safety follow-up. Each dose delivered 300 ug of mutant IDH1 20-mer peptide subcutaneously with imiquimod. Of note for this clone: Its target is not known. A junction end diverges from the germline sequence, so it may reflect a read error.

The sample was PBMCs, taken from a glioma patient whose treatment included an IDH1 peptide vaccine. J is TRBJ2-7 and V is TRBV28; possibly TRBD2 for D (6 bases). The receptor's source is a man between 35 and 55 years old with glioma. The CDR3 sequence: CASSLGLPPINLF. The CDR3 coding sequence is TGTGCCAGCAGTTTGGGACTGCCCCCAATAAATTTATTC.